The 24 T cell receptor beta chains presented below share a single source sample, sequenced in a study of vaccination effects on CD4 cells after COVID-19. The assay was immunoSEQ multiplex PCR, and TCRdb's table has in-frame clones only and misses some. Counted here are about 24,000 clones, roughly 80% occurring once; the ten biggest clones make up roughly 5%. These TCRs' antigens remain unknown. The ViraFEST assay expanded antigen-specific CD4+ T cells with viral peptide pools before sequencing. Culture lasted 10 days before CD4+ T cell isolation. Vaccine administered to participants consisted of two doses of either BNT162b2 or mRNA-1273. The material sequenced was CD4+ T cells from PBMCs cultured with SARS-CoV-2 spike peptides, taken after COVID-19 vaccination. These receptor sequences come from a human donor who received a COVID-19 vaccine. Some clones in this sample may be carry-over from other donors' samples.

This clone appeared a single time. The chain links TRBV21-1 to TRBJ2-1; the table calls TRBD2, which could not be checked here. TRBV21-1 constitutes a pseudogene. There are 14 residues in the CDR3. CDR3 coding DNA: TGTGCCAGCAGCAACCAGAGCGGGGGCAATGAGCAGTTCTTC. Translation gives CASSNQSGGNEQFF.

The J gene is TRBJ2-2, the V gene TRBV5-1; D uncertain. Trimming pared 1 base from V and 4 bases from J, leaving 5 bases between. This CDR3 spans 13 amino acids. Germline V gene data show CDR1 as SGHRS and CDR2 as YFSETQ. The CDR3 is CASSLPPTGELFF. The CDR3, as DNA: TGCGCCAGCAGCTTGCCCCCCACCGGGGAGCTGTTTTTT.

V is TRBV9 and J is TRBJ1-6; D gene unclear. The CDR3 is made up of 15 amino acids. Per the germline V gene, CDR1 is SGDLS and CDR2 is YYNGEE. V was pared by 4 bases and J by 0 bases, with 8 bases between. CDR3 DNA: TGTGCCAGCAGCTTCCGGCTCTCCTATAATTCACCCCTCCACTTT. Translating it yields CASSFRLSYNSPLHF.

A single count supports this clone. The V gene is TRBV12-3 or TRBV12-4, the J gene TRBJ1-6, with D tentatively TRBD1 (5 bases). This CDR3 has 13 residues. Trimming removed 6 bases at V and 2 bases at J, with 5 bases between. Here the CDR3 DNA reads TGTGCCAGCAGGGACACCTATAATTCACCCCTCCACTTT. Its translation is CASRDTYNSPLHF.

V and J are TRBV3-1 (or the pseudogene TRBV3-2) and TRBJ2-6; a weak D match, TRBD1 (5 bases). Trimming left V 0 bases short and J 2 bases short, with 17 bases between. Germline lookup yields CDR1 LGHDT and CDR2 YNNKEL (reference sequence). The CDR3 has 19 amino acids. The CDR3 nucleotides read TGTGCCAGCAGCCAAGATAGGTGGCAGGGTTCGCCTGGGGCCAACGTCCTGACTTTC. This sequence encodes CASSQDRWQGSPGANVLTF.

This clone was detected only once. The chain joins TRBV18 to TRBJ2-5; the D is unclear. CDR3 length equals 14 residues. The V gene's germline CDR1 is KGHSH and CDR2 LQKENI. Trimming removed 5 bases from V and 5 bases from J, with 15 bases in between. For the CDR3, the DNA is TGTGCCAGCTCAGCACGTAGGGTAGAGGAGACCCAGTACTTC. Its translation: CASSARRVEETQYF.

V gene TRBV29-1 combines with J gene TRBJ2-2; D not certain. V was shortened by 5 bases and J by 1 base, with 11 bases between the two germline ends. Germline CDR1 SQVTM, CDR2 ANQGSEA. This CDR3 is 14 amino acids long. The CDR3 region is CSVQTSLNTGELFF. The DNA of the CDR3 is TGCAGCGTTCAAACCTCACTGAACACCGGGGAGCTGTTTTTT.

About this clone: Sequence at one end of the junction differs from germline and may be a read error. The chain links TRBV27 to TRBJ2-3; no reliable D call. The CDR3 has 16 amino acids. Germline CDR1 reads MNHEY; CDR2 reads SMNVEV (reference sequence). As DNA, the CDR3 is TGTGCCAGCAGCTTATCGAAATTTTCTTCCACAGATACGCAGTATTTT. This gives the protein CASSLSKFSSTDTQYF.

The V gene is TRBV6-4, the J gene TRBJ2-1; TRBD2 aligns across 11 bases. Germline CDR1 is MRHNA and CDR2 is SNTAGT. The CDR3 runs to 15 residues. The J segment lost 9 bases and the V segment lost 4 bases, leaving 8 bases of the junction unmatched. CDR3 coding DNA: TGTGCCAGCAGTGTCTTAGCGGGGGGGCTGGGTGAGCAGTTCTTC. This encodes CASSVLAGGLGEQFF.

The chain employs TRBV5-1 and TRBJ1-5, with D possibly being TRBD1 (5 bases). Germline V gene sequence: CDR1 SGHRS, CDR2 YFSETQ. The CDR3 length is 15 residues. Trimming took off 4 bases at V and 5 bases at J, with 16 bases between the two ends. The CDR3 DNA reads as TGCGCCAGCAGCCTGCAGGGATTAGTCGATCAGCCCCAGCATTTT. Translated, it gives CASSLQGLVDQPQHF.

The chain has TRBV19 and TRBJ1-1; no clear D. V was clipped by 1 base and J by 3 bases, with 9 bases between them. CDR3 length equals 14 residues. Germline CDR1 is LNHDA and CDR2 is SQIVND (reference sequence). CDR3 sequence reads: CASSIGGLYTEAFF. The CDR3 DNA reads TGTGCCAGTAGTATAGGCGGACTTTACACTGAAGCTTTCTTT.

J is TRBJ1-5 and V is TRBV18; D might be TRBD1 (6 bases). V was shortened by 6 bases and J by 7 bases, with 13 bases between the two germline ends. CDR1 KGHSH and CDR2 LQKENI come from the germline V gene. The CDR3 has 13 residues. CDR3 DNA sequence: TGTGCCAGCTCTACAGGGTATGACCAGCCCCAGCATTTT. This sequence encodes CASSTGYDQPQHF.

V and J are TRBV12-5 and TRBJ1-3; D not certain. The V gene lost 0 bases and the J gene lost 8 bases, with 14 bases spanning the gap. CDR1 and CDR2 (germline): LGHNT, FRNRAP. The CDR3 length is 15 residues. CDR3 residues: CASGLVVRTSDTIYF. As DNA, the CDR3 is TGTGCTAGTGGTTTGGTAGTACGGACCTCAGACACCATATATTTT.

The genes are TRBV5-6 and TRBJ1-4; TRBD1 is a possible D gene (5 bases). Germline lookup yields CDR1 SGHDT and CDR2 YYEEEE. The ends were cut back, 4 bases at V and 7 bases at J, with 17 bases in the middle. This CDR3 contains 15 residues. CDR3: CASSPVDGTAEKLFF. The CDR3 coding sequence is TGTGCCAGCAGCCCAGTCGACGGGACCGCTGAAAAACTGTTTTTT.

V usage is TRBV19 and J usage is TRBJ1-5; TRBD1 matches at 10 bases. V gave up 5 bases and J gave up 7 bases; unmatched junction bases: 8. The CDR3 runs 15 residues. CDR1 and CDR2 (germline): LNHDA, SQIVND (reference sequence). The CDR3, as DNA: TGTGCCAGTAGTCCCGGACAGGGGGGCTGGCAGCCCCAGCATTTT. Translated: CASSPGQGGWQPQHF.

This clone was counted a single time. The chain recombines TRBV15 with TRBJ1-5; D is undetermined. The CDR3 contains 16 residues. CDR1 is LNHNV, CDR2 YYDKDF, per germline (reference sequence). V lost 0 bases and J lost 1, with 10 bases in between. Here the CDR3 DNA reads TGTGCCACCAGCAGAGAGACCTCTTGGAGCAATCAGCCCCAGCATTTT. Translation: CATSRETSWSNQPQHF. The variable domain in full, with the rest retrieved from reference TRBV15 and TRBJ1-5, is DAMVIQNPRYQVTQFGKPVTLSCSQTLNHNVMYWYQQKSSQAPKLLFHYYDKDFNNEADTPDNFQSRRPNTSFCFLDIRSPGLGDTAMYLCATSRETSWSNQPQHFGDGTRLSIL.

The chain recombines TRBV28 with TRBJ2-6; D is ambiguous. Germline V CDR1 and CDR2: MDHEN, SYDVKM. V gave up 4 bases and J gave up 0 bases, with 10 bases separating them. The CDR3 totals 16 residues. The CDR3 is CASSSIMTSGANVLTF. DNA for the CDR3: TGTGCCAGCAGTTCAATCATGACCTCTGGGGCCAACGTCCTGACTTTC.

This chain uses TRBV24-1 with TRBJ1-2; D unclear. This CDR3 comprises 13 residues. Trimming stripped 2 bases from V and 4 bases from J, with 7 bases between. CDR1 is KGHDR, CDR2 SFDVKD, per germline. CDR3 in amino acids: CATSDSGLYGYTF. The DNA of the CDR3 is TGTGCCACCAGTGATTCTGGACTCTATGGCTACACCTTC.

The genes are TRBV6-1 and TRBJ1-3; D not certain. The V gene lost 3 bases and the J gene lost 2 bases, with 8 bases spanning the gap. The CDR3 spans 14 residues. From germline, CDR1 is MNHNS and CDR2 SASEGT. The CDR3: CASSERVPGNTIYF. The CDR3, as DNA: TGTGCCAGCAGTGAGAGGGTCCCTGGAAACACCATATATTTT.

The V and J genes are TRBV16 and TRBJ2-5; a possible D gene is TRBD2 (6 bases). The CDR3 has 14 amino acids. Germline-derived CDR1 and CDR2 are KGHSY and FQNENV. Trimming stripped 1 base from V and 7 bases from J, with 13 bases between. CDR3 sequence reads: CASSQFGGVGTQYF. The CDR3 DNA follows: TGTGCCAGCAGCCAATTCGGGGGTGTTGGGACCCAGTACTTC.

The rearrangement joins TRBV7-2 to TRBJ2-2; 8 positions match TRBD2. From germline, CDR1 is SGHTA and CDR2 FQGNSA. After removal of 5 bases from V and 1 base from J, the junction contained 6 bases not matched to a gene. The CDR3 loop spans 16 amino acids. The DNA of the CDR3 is TGTGCCAGCAGCGGGAGGACTAGCAGGAACACCGGGGAGCTGTTTTTT. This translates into CASSGRTSRNTGELFF.

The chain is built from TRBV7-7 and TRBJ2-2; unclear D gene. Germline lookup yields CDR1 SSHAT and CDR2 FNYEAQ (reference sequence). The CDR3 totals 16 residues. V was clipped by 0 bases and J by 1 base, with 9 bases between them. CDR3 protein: CASSLAVSRNTGELFF. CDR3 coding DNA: TGTGCCAGCAGCTTAGCGGTCTCTAGGAACACCGGGGAGCTGTTTTTT.

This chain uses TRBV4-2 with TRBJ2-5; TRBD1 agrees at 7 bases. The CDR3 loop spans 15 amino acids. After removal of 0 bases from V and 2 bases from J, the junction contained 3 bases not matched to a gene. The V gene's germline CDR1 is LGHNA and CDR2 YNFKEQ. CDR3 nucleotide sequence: TGTGCCAGCAGCCAAGACAGGGGGTCACAAGAGACCCAGTACTTC. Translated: CASSQDRGSQETQYF.

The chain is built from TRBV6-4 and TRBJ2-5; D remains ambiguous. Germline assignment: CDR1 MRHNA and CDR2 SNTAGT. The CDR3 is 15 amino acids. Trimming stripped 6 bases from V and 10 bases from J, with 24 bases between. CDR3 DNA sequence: TGTGCCAGCAGCATGACTTGGGATGCGGATCAGGTCCAGTACTTC. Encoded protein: CASSMTWDADQVQYF.